This passage covers 32 T cell receptor beta chains from one sample sequenced in a study of T cell responses to AZD1222 COVID-19 vaccine. The assay was immunoSEQ multiplex PCR, and TCRdb's table has in-frame clones only and misses some. The data show about 140,000 clones, 85% to 95% seen once. Here the sequenced sample was peripheral blood, taken on day 0 of AZD1222 vaccination. These receptors all come from an adult in good health.

V and J are TRBV7-9 and TRBJ1-5, with D tentatively TRBD1 (5 bases). V was trimmed by 5 bases and J by 7 bases, leaving 15 bases between them. Germline CDR1 and CDR2: SEHNR and FQNEAQ (reference sequence). This CDR3 is 14 amino acids long. The CDR3 sequence is CASSNRGFGQPQHF. The CDR3 DNA follows: TGTGCCAGCAGCAACCGGGGGTTCGGGCAGCCCCAGCATTTT. Complete variable domain (other parts from reference TRBV7-9 and TRBJ1-5): DTGVSQNPRHKITKRGQNVTFRCDPISEHNRLYWYRQTLGQGPEFLTYFQNEAQLEKSRLLSDRFSAERPKGSFSTLEIQRTEQGDSAMYLCASSNRGFGQPQHFGDGTRLSIL.

The V call is TRBV11-2, the J call TRBJ2-5, with D uncertain. CDR1 SGHAT and CDR2 FQNNGV come from the germline V gene. CDR3 size: 12 residues. V lost 4 bases and J lost 7, with 10 bases in between. The CDR3 loop is CASSSSLGTQYF. CDR3 coding DNA: TGTGCCAGCAGCTCCTCACTGGGGACCCAGTACTTC.

This sequence joins TRBV2 and TRBJ2-2; 8 bases match TRBD2. V lost 7 bases and J lost 5; bases outside the gene matches: 15. CDR3 size: 17 residues. Germline assignment: CDR1 SNHLY and CDR2 FYNNEI. CDR3: CASTLGGGLTGTGELFF. The CDR3 bases are TGTGCCAGCACCCTCGGCGGGGGGCTAACGGGAACCGGGGAGCTGTTTTTT.

This chain links TRBV7-2 with TRBJ1-2; D possibly corresponds to TRBD1 (5 bases). Germline lookup yields CDR1 SGHTA and CDR2 FQGNSA. V was trimmed by 5 bases and J by 8 bases, leaving 18 bases between them. The CDR3 runs to 14 residues. Written as DNA, the CDR3 is TGTGCCAGCAGCGTCCTTTACCAGGGCGGGGGCTACACCTTC. It translates to CASSVLYQGGGYTF. Variable domain in full (rest from reference TRBV7-2 and TRBJ1-2): GAGVSQSPSNKVTEKGKDVELRCDPISGHTALYWYRQSLGQGLEFLIYFQGNSAPDKSGLPSDRFSAERTGGSVSTLTIQRTQQEDSAVYLCASSVLYQGGGYTFGSGTRLTVV.

This CDR3 is CASSEGSWTNYGYTF. CDR3 nucleotides: TGTGCCAGCAGTGAAGGATCCTGGACTAACTATGGCTACACCTTC. This sequence joins TRBV6-1 and TRBJ1-2; D gene uncertain. Germline V CDR1 and CDR2: MNHNS, SASEGT. V was trimmed by 1 base and J by 0 bases, leaving 9 bases between them. The CDR3 is 15 residues long.

The chain joins TRBV27 to TRBJ2-3; maybe TRBD2 (5 bases). The CDR3 is 16 residues long. Trimming stripped 6 bases from V and 1 base from J, with 17 bases between. The germline V gene encodes CDR1 MNHEY and CDR2 SMNVEV (reference sequence). The CDR3 coding sequence is TGTGCCAGCAGGACCGCTTCGACCGGGGGCACAGATACGCAGTATTTT. This sequence encodes CASRTASTGGTDTQYF.

This sequence joins TRBV3-1 (or the pseudogene TRBV3-2) and TRBJ1-1, with 7 bases matching TRBD1. From germline, CDR1 is LGHDT and CDR2 YNNKEL (reference sequence). The length of the CDR3 is 13 residues. Germline trimming cut 5 bases from V and 7 bases from J; bases unmatched to any gene: 7. CDR3 sequence: CASSWAGGNEAFF. Written as DNA, the CDR3 is TGTGCCAGCAGCTGGGCAGGGGGGAATGAAGCTTTCTTT.

The chain links TRBV6-5 to TRBJ2-1; D is possibly TRBD2 (5 bases). This CDR3 region has 14 residues. Trimming removed 6 bases at V and 2 bases at J, with 11 bases between. Germline CDR1 MNHEY, CDR2 SVGAGI. CDR3 loop: CASSTGNPYNEQFF. The CDR3 coding sequence is TGTGCCAGCAGCACCGGGAATCCCTACAATGAGCAGTTCTTC.

This clone was recorded a few times. The chain uses TRBV10-3 and TRBJ1-2; TRBD1 matches at 8 bases. V was pared by 3 bases and J by 4 bases, with 4 bases of the junction left unmatched. CDR1 is ENHRY and CDR2 is SYGVKD in the germline V gene. The CDR3 extends over 14 amino acids. CDR3 in amino acids: CAISDAGGVYGYTF. The CDR3 DNA reads as TGTGCCATCAGTGACGCAGGGGGCGTCTATGGCTACACCTTC.

The chain carries TRBV29-1 and TRBJ2-3; D may be TRBD2 (6 bases). This CDR3 comprises 14 residues. V lost 6 bases to trimming and J lost 1 base, with 14 bases between them. Germline loops: CDR1 SQVTM, CDR2 ANQGSEA. The CDR3 region is CSVARWGGTDTQYF. The CDR3 DNA reads TGCAGCGTGGCTAGGTGGGGGGGCACAGATACGCAGTATTTT.

This sequence joins TRBV30 and TRBJ2-7, with TRBD2 matching over 7 bases. Germline CDR1 is GTSNPN and CDR2 is SVGIG (reference sequence). Trimming cost V 4 bases and J 4 bases; bases outside gene matches: 4. This CDR3 spans 12 amino acids. CDR3 sequence: CAWTGGGYEQYF. The CDR3 bases are TGTGCCTGGACCGGCGGGGGTTACGAGCAGTACTTC.

This clone has just a few counts. The chain recombines TRBV7-8 with TRBJ2-7; the D is unclear. V was pared by 5 bases and J by 1 base, with 6 bases between. The CDR3 is made up of 12 amino acids. Germline CDR1 reads SGHVS; CDR2 reads FQNEAQ. This CDR3 reads CASSPVSYEQYF. For the CDR3, the DNA is TGTGCCAGCAGCCCCGTTTCCTACGAGCAGTACTTC.

V usage is TRBV5-8 and J usage is TRBJ2-5; 10 bases are a match to TRBD1. Trimming at V came to 4 bases and at J to 5 bases, leaving 11 bases not matched to a gene. CDR1 and CDR2 from the germline V gene are SGHTS and YDEGEE. This CDR3 has 16 residues. The CDR3 DNA follows: TGTGCCAGCAGCCTATATACGGGACAGGGGCCGGAGACCCAGTACTTC. Translation: CASSLYTGQGPETQYF.

The chain is built from TRBV7-8 and TRBJ1-4, with unresolved D. The CDR3 spans 12 residues. Germline V gene sequence: CDR1 SGHVS, CDR2 FQNEAQ. Trimming left V 5 bases short and J 6 bases short, with 7 bases between. CDR3 DNA: TGTGCCAGCAGCCTCGTCCATGAAAAACTGTTTTTT. Its protein product is CASSLVHEKLFF.

The rearrangement links TRBV24-1 to TRBJ2-3; no clear D gene. The germline V and J ends were trimmed by 3 bases and 6 bases, with 3 bases remaining between them. CDR1 KGHDR and CDR2 SFDVKD come from the germline V gene. The CDR3 runs to 11 residues. The DNA for the CDR3 is TGTGCCACCAGTGATCGGGATACGCAGTATTTT. This codes for CATSDRDTQYF.

This clone was seen once. V gene TRBV7-2 combines with J gene TRBJ1-5; D uncertain. The germline V gene encodes CDR1 SGHTA and CDR2 FQGNSA. Trimming took 0 bases from V and 4 from J, leaving 7 bases between them. The CDR3 covers 14 residues. CDR3 in amino acids: CASSLAPLNQPQHF. The CDR3 bases are TGTGCCAGCAGCTTAGCCCCTCTGAATCAGCCCCAGCATTTT.

The chain is built from TRBV18 and TRBJ2-7, with D perhaps TRBD1 or TRBD2 (5 bases each). The CDR3 is made up of 14 amino acids. V was clipped by 5 bases and J by 2 bases, with 13 bases between them. Germline V gene data show CDR1 as KGHSH and CDR2 as LQKENI. In nucleotides, the CDR3 is TGTGCCAGCTCAAAACCCAGGGACCCCTACGAGCAGTACTTC. It is translated as CASSKPRDPYEQYF.

The genes are TRBV29-1 and TRBJ1-1, with 7 positions matching TRBD1. This CDR3 is 13 amino acids long. With V trimmed by 4 bases and J by 4 bases, 6 bases remained unmatched. Per the germline V gene, CDR1 is SQVTM and CDR2 is ANQGSEA. CDR3 nucleotides: TGCAGCGTTGGGGTCACAGGGGCCACTGAAGCTTTCTTT. This codes for CSVGVTGATEAFF. The variable domain in full, completed from reference TRBV29-1 and TRBJ1-1, reads SAVISQKPSRDICQRGTSLTIQCQVDSQVTMMFWYRQQPGQSLTLIATANQGSEATYESGFVIDKFPISRPNLTFSTLTVSNMSPEDSSIYLCSVGVTGATEAFFGQGTRLTVV.

In the case of this clone: The sample has other DNA sequences that encode this CDR3 too. V and J are TRBV4-1 and TRBJ2-7; 8 bases align to TRBD1. Looked up from germline, CDR1 is MGHRA and CDR2 is YSYEKL. Trimming removed 4 bases from V and 2 bases from J; junction bases left unmatched: 4. This CDR3 contains 14 residues. Written as DNA, the CDR3 is TGCGCCAGCAGCCGAGGACAGGGCCCCTACGAGCAGTACTTC. This codes for CASSRGQGPYEQYF.

The V gene is TRBV19, the J gene TRBJ1-1, with D uncertain. Germline CDR1 is LNHDA and CDR2 is SQIVND (reference sequence). The V gene lost 1 base and the J gene lost 5 bases, with 8 bases spanning the gap. The CDR3 runs 13 residues. For the CDR3, the DNA is TGTGCCAGTAGTATAGCAAGTGGGACTGAAGCTTTCTTT. Encoded protein: CASSIASGTEAFF.

The rearrangement joins TRBV7-6 to TRBJ1-6; TRBD1 aligns across 9 bases. The V segment lost 4 bases and the J segment 6 bases; nucleotides outside the gene matches: 13. This CDR3 comprises 18 residues. CDR1 SGHVS and CDR2 FNYEAQ come from the germline V gene. The CDR3 reads CASSSGTGGVGGNSPLHF. CDR3 in DNA: TGTGCCAGCAGCTCCGGAACAGGGGGCGTTGGGGGTAATTCACCCCTCCACTTT. Filled out from reference TRBV7-6 and TRBJ1-6, the complete variable domain reads GAGVSQSPRYKVTKRGQDVALRCDPISGHVSLYWYRQALGQGPEFLTYFNYEAQQDKSGLPNDRFSAERPEGSISTLTIQRTEQRDSAMYRCASSSGTGGVGGNSPLHFGNGTRLTVT.

J is TRBJ2-1 and V is TRBV19; tentatively, D is TRBD1 (6 bases). The V and J ends lost 5 bases and 7 bases respectively, with 15 bases between them. The V gene's germline CDR1 is LNHDA and CDR2 SQIVND (reference sequence). The CDR3 is made up of 14 amino acids. The CDR3 reads CASSSGGRGNEQFF. CDR3 sequence (DNA): TGTGCCAGTAGTTCCGGCGGCAGGGGTAATGAGCAGTTCTTC.

Here the CDR3 DNA reads TGTGCCTGGAGTGATAGGCCTAGCATAGGACCCCAGCATTTT. It is translated as CAWSDRPSIGPQHF. The gene calls are TRBV30 and TRBJ1-5; no definite D call. V was cut by 1 base and J by 10 bases, with 17 bases left in between. The CDR3 contains 14 residues. The V gene's germline CDR1 is GTSNPN and CDR2 SVGIG (reference sequence).

V usage is TRBV4-1 and J usage is TRBJ2-1, with a weak D call TRBD1 (5 bases). Germline values: CDR1 MGHRA, CDR2 YSYEKL. V lost 4 bases, J lost 10 bases, and 20 bases lay in between. The CDR3 loop spans 15 amino acids. CDR3 DNA: TGCGCCAGCAGCCTACGGCAGGGTGGGTCACAGGAGCAGTTCTTC. Translation: CASSLRQGGSQEQFF.

This rearrangement joins TRBV9 to TRBJ2-7; a weak D match, TRBD1 (6 bases). Trimming removed 4 bases at V and 5 bases at J, with 16 bases between. Germline V CDR1 and CDR2: SGDLS, YYNGEE. CDR3 length: 14 residues. CDR3: CASSPDIQGHEQYF. CDR3 bases: TGTGCCAGCAGCCCTGACATCCAGGGGCACGAGCAGTACTTC.

This clone was counted once. This chain links TRBV10-3 with TRBJ1-4; D might be TRBD1 (5 bases). Between the trimmed V and J ends, which lost 10 bases and 5 bases, there was a span of 14 bases. The germline V gene encodes CDR1 ENHRY and CDR2 SYGVKD. The CDR3 covers 13 residues. The CDR3 DNA sequence: TGTGCCACGCTGACAGTTCCGAATGAAAAACTGTTTTTT. Amino acids: CATLTVPNEKLFF.

V and J are TRBV28 and TRBJ1-1; D unresolved. There are 12 residues in the CDR3. Trimming left V 10 bases short and J 0 bases short, with 9 bases between. Per the germline V gene, CDR1 is MDHEN and CDR2 is SYDVKM. CDR3 region: CATTFMNTEAFF. CDR3 DNA sequence: TGTGCCACAACCTTTATGAACACTGAAGCTTTCTTT. Looking up the rest from reference TRBV28 and TRBJ1-1 gives the full variable domain: DVKVTQSSRYLVKRTGEKVFLECVQDMDHENMFWYRQDPGLGLRLIYFSYDVKMKEKGDIPEGYSVSREKKERFSLILESASTNQTSMYLCATTFMNTEAFFGQGTRLTVV.

The chain links TRBV7-2 to TRBJ2-4, with 9 positions matching TRBD1. V dropped 2 bases and J dropped 0; count of bases not matched to a gene: 2. CDR3 length: 16 residues. Looked up from germline, CDR1 is SGHTA and CDR2 is FQGNSA. The CDR3 spells CASSLPTGGAKNIQYF. DNA of the CDR3: TGTGCCAGCAGCTTACCGACAGGGGGAGCCAAAAACATTCAGTACTTC.

The CDR3 DNA is TGTGCCAGCTCACCACCCACTCGGGGGCATGGCTACACCTTC. It encodes CASSPPTRGHGYTF. The gene calls are TRBV18 and TRBJ1-2; D is possibly TRBD1 (6 bases). The CDR3 has 14 amino acids. The germline V and J ends were trimmed by 0 bases and 6 bases, with 11 bases remaining between them. Germline CDR1 reads KGHSH; CDR2 reads LQKENI.

V is TRBV6-5 and J is TRBJ1-2, with 9 bases fitting TRBD1. The ends lost 6 bases at V and 2 bases at J; junction bases unmatched: 7. CDR1 MNHEY and CDR2 SVGAGI come from the germline V gene. The CDR3 extends over 15 amino acids. The DNA for the CDR3 is TGTGCCAGCAGAGACGGGACAGGGCTCAACTATGGCTACACCTTC. It yields the protein CASRDGTGLNYGYTF.

The genes are TRBV19 and TRBJ2-7; the match to TRBD1 covers 10 bases. CDR1 and CDR2 (germline): LNHDA, SQIVND (reference sequence). The CDR3 runs to 15 residues. V was clipped by 5 bases and J by 0 bases; unmatched bases: 4. CDR3 sequence: CASSPGDRGSYEQYF. In DNA, the CDR3 is TGTGCCAGTAGTCCGGGGGACAGGGGCTCCTACGAGCAGTACTTC.

The DNA of the CDR3 is TGTGCCATCAGTGAGCCGGGAGAGGCCGCAGACGGGGAAAAACTGTTTTTT. Amino acids: CAISEPGEAADGEKLFF. V and J are TRBV10-3 and TRBJ1-4; D call uncertain. CDR3 length: 17 amino acids. CDR1 ENHRY and CDR2 SYGVKD come from the germline V gene. Trimming took 2 bases from V and 8 from J, leaving 21 bases between them.